The present T cell receptor (beta chain) was sequenced within a study of shared clonotypes between healthy human individuals (dated by TCRdb to about 2020). General notes on the study: Two women and a few men aged 18 to 49 years were included in the cohort. For each donor, CD4 naive and CD4 memory were each run on three plates, CD8 naive on two plates, and CD8 memory on one plate. The study deeply sequenced blood TCR repertoires of five healthy adults to estimate repertoire size and the extent of clonotype sharing between individuals. To increase sequencing depth and limit assay-specific biases, different laboratories used diverse techniques to prepare libraries and sequence TCR repertoires. Per donor, leukapheresis produced somewhere between about 0.94 and 8.9 billion PBMCs. Overall results and qualifications from the work: Because the study included only a small number of donors, the genetic and exposure-history diversity represented was limited. Even with the large sequencing depth, rarefaction of the sorted-subset datasets indicated that sequencing was incomplete. Naive subsets generally had larger estimated clonotype richness than memory subsets did. Higher generation probabilities were observed for clonotypes shared by all four sorted-subset donors than for non-shared clonotypes. Sampling was restricted to blood, and TCR repertoires in tissue are likely to differ from TCR repertoires in blood. Across a handful of donors, about 5% of naive CD4, roughly 3.5% of naive CD8, about 2.3% of memory CD4, and 0.4% of memory CD8 clonotypes were shared. Pairwise subsampling indicated that sequencing depth was expected to affect the degree of clonotype sharing among donors.

The CDR3, from cysteine to phenylalanine, totals 14 residues. Left in the record is the CDR3 DNA by itself, 42 bases read in frame from the first base. Germline trimming amounts to 6 bases on V and 2 bases on J, with 5 as the count of junction bases outside the gene matches. CDR1 and CDR2 are read off the germline V gene (reference sequence) as MNHNY and SVGAGI. A note on this clone: Its antigen specificity is not known. Per-base qualities were not stored, and no clone one base away is much larger.

The donors were healthy, HIV-negative adults who had no recently reported acute infections or vaccinations. Only Caucasian adults living in Nashville, Tennessee, USA were represented among the donors. Magnetic negative selection was used to enrich CD4+ T cells, after which naive cells were positively selected on CD45RA and the negative fraction became the memory subset. Blood was obtained by leukapheresis, after which PBMCs were separated by Ficoll-Histopaque density gradient centrifugation and cryopreserved in liquid nitrogen vapor phase. Analytical flow cytometry was used to check the purity and quantity of each magnetically sorted T cell population. From each sorted fraction, genomic DNA was isolated and quantified by UV absorbance on a Nanodrop 2000c. Using the deep immunoSEQ assay, multiplex PCR amplified TCR CDR3 regions from genomic DNA. Extracted genomic DNA from each cell subset was distributed evenly across all wells of several immunoSEQ 96-well plates, and each plate was treated as a replicate. For sorted subsets, each replicate PCR was loaded with around 220 ng genomic DNA, equivalent to about 33,000 T cell genomes. Purified libraries were measured with a Qubit 3.0 fluorometer, size-checked on a Bioanalyzer 2100, and measured again with the KAPA Library Quantification kit. Every immunoSEQ 96-well plate was sequenced on a separate single-read 150-cycle Illumina NextSeq 550 flow cell. As for how the authors treated the data: Because the immunoSEQ output included only junctional sequences and no quality scores, the filtering could not be the same as the filtering used for full-length reads. To assign V/J genes and CDR3, sequences were annotated using PyIR, a Python wrapper for IgBLAST v1.9, with IMGT germline references. Reads were removed for weak V/J assignments (E-value above 1e-6), missing CDR3, stop codons, out-of-frame junctions, or ambiguous translated residues. A V3J clonotype was defined by an identical inferred V gene, J gene, and CDR3 amino acid sequence. Percentage overlap between repertoires was calculated by dividing the number of shared unique clonotypes by the size of the smaller repertoire. Repertoire richness was assessed with RTK rarefaction, the Chao1 estimator, and Recon v2.1 estimates of unobserved clonotypes. OLGA was used to compute generation probabilities for all TCRbeta clonotypes that the gDNA method yielded from a handful of donors. The table was pulled from immuneACCESS by TCRdb, which kept in-frame rearrangements only. Such tables lose some clones; where checked, under half of the loss comes from unresolved V genes, and the rest has no known cause. V, J and clone size are those of that table, while D and trimming were read from the DNA. Within this sample are millions of clones, with roughly 95% of them counted one time only. Approximately 0.13% of the sample rests with the top ten.

The receptor was isolated from a man aged 18 to 35 in good health. The chain is made from TRBV6-6 and TRBJ2-5; 8 central bases correspond to TRBD2. The sample comprised naive CD4+ T cells sorted from blood. What this sample's cell subset or site label stands for: CD45RA+ positively selected. The CDR3 here reads CASRRSGGQETQYF. The DNA sequence is given as TGTGCCAGCAGGCGAAGCGGGGGTCAAGAGACCCAGTACTTC.